This TCR beta chain was documented in a study of graft-versus-host responses after intestinal transplantation. Overall study context: Anti-thymocyte globulin induction was given to all recipients, followed by tacrolimus and steroids for roughly 3 years.

Using immunoSEQ multiplex PCR, the repertoire was profiled, and TCRdb retains in-frame clones only, with some absent. The profile covers tens of thousands of clones, with less than 95% appearing a single time and over 2% taken by the ten largest. The V and J ends lost 4 bases and 5 bases, in that order; junction bases with no gene match: 10. Germline CDR1 reads ENHRY; CDR2 reads SYGVKD. CDR3 length: 15 residues. The chain uses TRBV10-3 and TRBJ2-5; 7 bases align to TRBD2. The receptor was isolated from a human patient who received an intestinal transplant, so some T cells may come from the graft donor. The source was PBMCs, collected 300 to 320 days after intestinal transplant. The CDR3 DNA reads as TGTGCCATCAGTGGCGTGGGGGGGATTTCGGAGACCCAGTACTTC. This gives the protein CAISGVGGISETQYF.